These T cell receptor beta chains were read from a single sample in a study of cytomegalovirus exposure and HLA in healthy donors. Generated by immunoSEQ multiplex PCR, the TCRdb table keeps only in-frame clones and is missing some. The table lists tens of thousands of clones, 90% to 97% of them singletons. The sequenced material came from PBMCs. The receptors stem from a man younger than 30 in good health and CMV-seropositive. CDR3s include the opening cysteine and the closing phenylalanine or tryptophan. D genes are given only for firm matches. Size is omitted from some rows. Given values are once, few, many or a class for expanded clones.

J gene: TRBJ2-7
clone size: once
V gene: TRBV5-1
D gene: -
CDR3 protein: CASSPGIAASSYEQYF
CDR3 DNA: TGCGCCAGCAGCCCGGGGATAGCCGCCAGCTCCTACGAGCAGTACTTC

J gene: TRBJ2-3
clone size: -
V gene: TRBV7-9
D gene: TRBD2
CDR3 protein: CASSSWEGLAGALTDTQYF
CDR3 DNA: TGTGCCAGCAGCTCGTGGGAGGGACTAGCGGGAGCCCTCACAGATACGCAGTATTTT

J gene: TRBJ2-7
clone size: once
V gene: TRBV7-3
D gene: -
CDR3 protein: CASSHGVGGRYEQYF
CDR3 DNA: TGTGCCAGCAGCCATGGCGTGGGGGGTCGTTACGAGCAGTACTTC

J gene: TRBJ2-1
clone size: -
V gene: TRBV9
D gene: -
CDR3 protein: CASSALSAEQFF
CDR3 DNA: TGTGCCAGCAGCGCCCTAAGTGCTGAGCAGTTCTTC

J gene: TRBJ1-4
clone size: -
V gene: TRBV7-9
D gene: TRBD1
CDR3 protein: CASSADRGAGEKLFF
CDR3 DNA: TGTGCCAGCAGCGCGGACAGGGGAGCAGGGGAAAAACTGTTTTTT

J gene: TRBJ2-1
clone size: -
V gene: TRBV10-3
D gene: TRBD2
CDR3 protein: CAISSTSGTLYNEQFF
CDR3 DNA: TGTGCCATCAGTTCGACTAGCGGGACACTCTACAATGAGCAGTTCTTC

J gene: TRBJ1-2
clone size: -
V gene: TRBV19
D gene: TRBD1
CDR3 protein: CASRSQGANYGYTF
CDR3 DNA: TGTGCCAGTAGGTCGCAGGGGGCTAACTATGGCTACACCTTC

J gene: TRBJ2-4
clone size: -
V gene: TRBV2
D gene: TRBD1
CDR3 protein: CASAGTGAPSGKNIQYF
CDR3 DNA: TGTGCCAGCGCCGGGACAGGGGCTCCGTCGGGCAAAAACATTCAGTACTTC

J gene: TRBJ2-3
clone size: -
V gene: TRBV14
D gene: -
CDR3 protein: CASSHPYYGDTQYF
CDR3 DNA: TGTGCCAGCAGCCACCCCTACTACGGAGATACGCAGTATTTT

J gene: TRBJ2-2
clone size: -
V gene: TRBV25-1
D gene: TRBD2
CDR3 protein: CASSELAGGRPGELFF
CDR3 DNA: TGTGCCAGCAGTGAGCTAGCGGGAGGAAGGCCCGGGGAGCTGTTTTTT

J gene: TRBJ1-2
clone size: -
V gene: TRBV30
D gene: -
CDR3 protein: CAWSVLGLMGARDGYTF
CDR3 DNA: TGTGCCTGGAGTGTACTGGGGTTGATGGGGGCGCGGGATGGCTACACCTTC

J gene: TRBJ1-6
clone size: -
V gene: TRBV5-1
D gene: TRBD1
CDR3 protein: CASSHGTAINSPLHF
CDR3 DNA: TGCGCCAGCAGCCACGGGACAGCGATTAATTCACCCCTCCACTTT

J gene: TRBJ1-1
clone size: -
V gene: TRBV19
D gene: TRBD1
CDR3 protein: CASSTRTGANTEAFF
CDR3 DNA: TGTGCCAGTAGTACGCGGACAGGGGCTAACACTGAAGCTTTCTTT

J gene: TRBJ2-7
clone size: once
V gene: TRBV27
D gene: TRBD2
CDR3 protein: CASRSGRSSYEQYF
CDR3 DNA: TGTGCCAGCCGAAGCGGGAGAAGCTCCTACGAGCAGTACTTC

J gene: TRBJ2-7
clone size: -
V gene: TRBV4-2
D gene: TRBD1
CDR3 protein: CASSQIWDRDSYEQYF
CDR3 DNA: TGTGCCAGCAGCCAGATATGGGACAGGGACTCCTACGAGCAGTACTTC

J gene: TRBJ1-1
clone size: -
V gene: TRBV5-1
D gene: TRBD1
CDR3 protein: CASRSGQGEFTEAFF
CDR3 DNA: TGCGCCAGCAGATCAGGACAGGGGGAATTCACTGAAGCTTTCTTT

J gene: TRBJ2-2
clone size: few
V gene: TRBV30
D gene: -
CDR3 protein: CAWSVGGFHTGELFF
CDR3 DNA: TGTGCCTGGAGTGTAGGAGGGTTTCACACCGGGGAGCTGTTTTTT

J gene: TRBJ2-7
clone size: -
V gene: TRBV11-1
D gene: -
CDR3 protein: CASSLGSPTGLDEQYF
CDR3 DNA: TGTGCCAGCAGCCTCGGTTCGCCTACGGGATTGGACGAGCAGTACTTC

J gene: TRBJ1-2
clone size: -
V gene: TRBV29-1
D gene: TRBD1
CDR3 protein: CSVRTGASYGYTF
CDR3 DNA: TGCAGCGTTCGGACAGGGGCGAGCTATGGCTACACCTTC

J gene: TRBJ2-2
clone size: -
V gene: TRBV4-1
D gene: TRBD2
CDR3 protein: CASSQKVTSGRYTGELFF
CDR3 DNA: TGCGCCAGCAGCCAAAAAGTTACTAGCGGGAGATACACCGGGGAGCTGTTTTTT

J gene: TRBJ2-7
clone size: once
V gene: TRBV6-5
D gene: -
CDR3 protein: CASRSGLTGSREQYF
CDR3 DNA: TGTGCCAGCAGGTCAGGACTTACAGGGAGTCGAGAGCAGTACTTC

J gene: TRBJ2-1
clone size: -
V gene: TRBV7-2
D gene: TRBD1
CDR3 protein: CASSPKAGQGAYNEQFF
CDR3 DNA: TGTGCCAGCAGCCCGAAAGCCGGACAGGGGGCGTACAATGAGCAGTTCTTC

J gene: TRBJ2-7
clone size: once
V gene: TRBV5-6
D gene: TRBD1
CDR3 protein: CASSFRDRGPEQYF
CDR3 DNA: TGTGCCAGCAGCTTCCGGGACAGGGGGCCCGAGCAGTACTTC

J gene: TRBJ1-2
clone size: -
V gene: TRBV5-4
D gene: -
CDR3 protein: CASSLLEARNYGYTF
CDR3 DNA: TGTGCCAGCAGCTTGCTGGAGGCCCGGAACTATGGCTACACCTTC

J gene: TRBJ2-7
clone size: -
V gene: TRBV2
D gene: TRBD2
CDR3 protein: CASATLAGVHEQYF
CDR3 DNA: TGTGCCAGCGCCACTCTAGCGGGAGTCCACGAGCAGTACTTC

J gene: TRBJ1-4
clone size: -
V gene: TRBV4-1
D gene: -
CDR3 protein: CASSPTAEKLFF
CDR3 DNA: TGCGCCAGCAGCCCAACAGCCGAAAAACTGTTTTTT

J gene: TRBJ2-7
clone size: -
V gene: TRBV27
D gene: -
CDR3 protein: CASSLTGSYEQYF
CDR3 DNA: TGTGCCAGCAGCCTGACAGGCTCCTACGAGCAGTACTTC

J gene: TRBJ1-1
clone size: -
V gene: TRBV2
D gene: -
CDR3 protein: CASKETGNTEAFF
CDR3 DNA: TGTGCCAGCAAAGAGACGGGGAACACTGAAGCTTTCTTT

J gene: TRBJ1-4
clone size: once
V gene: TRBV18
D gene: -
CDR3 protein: CASSPPAQSTNEKLFF
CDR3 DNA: TGTGCCAGCTCACCACCGGCACAGTCAACTAATGAAAAACTGTTTTTT

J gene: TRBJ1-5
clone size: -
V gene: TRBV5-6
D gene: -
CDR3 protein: CASSLGGVSNQPQHF
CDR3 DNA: TGTGCCAGCAGCTTGGGTGGAGTCAGCAATCAGCCCCAGCATTTT

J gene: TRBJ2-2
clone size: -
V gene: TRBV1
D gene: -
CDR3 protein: CTSSPVSPGELFF
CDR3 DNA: TGCACCAGCAGCCCCGTGAGTCCCGGGGAGCTGTTTTTT

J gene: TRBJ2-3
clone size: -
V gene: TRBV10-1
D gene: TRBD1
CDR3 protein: CASSERTGLGTDTQYF
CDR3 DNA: TGCGCCAGCAGTGAGCGGACAGGGTTGGGCACAGATACGCAGTATTTT

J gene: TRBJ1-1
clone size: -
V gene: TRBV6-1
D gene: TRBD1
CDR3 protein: CASSDGTGLNTEAFF
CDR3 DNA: TGTGCCAGCAGTGATGGGACAGGCCTTAACACTGAAGCTTTCTTT

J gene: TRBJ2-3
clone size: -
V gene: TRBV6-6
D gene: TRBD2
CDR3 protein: CASWGAGGTDTQYF
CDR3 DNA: TGTGCCTCCTGGGGGGCGGGAGGAACAGATACGCAGTATTTT

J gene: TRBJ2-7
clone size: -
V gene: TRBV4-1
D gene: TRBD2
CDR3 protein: CASSQAGASGTYEQYF
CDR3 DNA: TGCGCCAGCAGCCAGGCCGGGGCTAGCGGTACCTACGAGCAGTACTTC

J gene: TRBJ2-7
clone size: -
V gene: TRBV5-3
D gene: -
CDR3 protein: CARSLSVRTRAYEQYF
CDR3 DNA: TGTGCCAGAAGCTTGTCAGTTCGCACACGGGCCTACGAGCAGTACTTC

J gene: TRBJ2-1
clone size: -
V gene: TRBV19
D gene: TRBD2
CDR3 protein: CASTRLAGVGYNEQFF
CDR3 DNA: TGTGCCAGTACTAGGCTAGCGGGAGTGGGCTACAATGAGCAGTTCTTC

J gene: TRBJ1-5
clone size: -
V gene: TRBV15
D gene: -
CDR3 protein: CATSHFSESYNQPQHF
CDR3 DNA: TGTGCCACCAGTCACTTTAGTGAGTCCTACAATCAGCCCCAGCATTTT

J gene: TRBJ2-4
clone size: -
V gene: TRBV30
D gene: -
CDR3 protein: CASGTSHIQYF
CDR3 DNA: TGTGCCTCAGGGACTTCGCACATTCAGTACTTC

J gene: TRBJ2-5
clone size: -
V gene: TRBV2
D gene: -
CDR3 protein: CASSELASEGETQYF
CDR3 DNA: TGTGCCAGCAGTGAACTGGCTAGCGAGGGAGAGACCCAGTACTTC

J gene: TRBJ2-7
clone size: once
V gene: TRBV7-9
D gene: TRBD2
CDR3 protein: CASTSSGLSSYEQYF
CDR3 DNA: TGTGCCAGCACATCTAGCGGGCTTAGCTCCTACGAGCAGTACTTC

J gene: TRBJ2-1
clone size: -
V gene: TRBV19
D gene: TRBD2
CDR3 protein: CASSRTSGTYNEQFF
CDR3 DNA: TGTGCCAGTAGTCGGACTAGCGGGACCTACAATGAGCAGTTCTTC

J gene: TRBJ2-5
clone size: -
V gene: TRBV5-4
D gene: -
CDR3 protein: CASSLLVGGPETQYF
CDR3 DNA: TGTGCCAGCAGCTTGCTCGTCGGGGGGCCAGAGACCCAGTACTTC

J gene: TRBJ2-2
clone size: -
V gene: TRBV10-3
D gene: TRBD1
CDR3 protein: CAINTGGTGELFF
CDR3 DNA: TGTGCCATCAACACAGGGGGGACCGGGGAGCTGTTTTTT

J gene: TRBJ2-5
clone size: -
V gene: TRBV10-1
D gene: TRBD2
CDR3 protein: CASSESKGLAGVETQYF
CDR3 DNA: TGCGCCAGCAGTGAGTCGAAGGGACTAGCGGGAGTAGAGACCCAGTACTTC